The sequence of this T cell receptor (beta chain) was determined in a study of T cells in narcolepsy. A remark on this clone: Its cognate antigen is unknown.

Findings and limits, study-wide: Blood of same and different patients, but not healthy controls, reportedly held recurring autoreactive clonotypes.

V was clipped by 5 bases and J by 0 bases; unmatched bases: 4. This CDR3 comprises 15 residues. Per the germline V gene, CDR1 is MNHEY and CDR2 is SVGAGI. TCRdb's table, derived via immunoSEQ multiplex PCR, lists solely in-frame clones and lacks some. In the table there are roughly 20,000 clones, 70% to 90% of which are singletons. The sequenced material came from memory (CD45RA-) CD4+ T cells from blood. V gene TRBV6-5 combines with J gene TRBJ2-1, with TRBD1 identical over 7 bases. This sequence was found in a human donor in good health. CDR3 region: CASSGGQSSYNEQFF. CDR3 DNA: TGTGCCAGCAGTGGGGGACAGAGCTCCTACAATGAGCAGTTCTTC.